One and the same sample provided the 6 T cell receptor beta chains below, sequenced in a study of identical twins. TCRdb fed the 5' RACE reads into MiXCR, producing one record per CDR3 protein. The sample lists a few hundred thousand distinct CDR3 sequences; roughly an eighth were seen once. The same sample was also used in a study of yellow fever vaccine responses in identical twins.

Sequencing was performed on CD4+ T cells sorted from blood. The source of these receptors is a woman under 30 in good health.

This clonotype was counted between two and nine times. The rearrangement joins TRBV29-1 to TRBJ2-1; 8 bases map to TRBD2. This CDR3 comprises 17 residues. Germline V gene lookup returns CDR1 SQVTM and CDR2 ANQGSEA. Germline trimming cut 0 bases from V and 0 bases from J; bases unmatched to any gene: 7. In nucleotides, the CDR3 is TGCAGCGTTGAAGATCTTAGCGGGGAGAGCTCCTACAATGAGCAGTTCTTC. This sequence encodes CSVEDLSGESSYNEQFF.

This clonotype has just a few counts. The chain links TRBV28 to TRBJ1-4; TRBD1 might be the D (5 bases). The CDR3 is 16 amino acids. The germline V gene encodes CDR1 MDHEN and CDR2 SYDVKM. V was trimmed by 5 bases and J by 10 bases, leaving 23 bases between them. The CDR3 spells CASSPTRSAGRGKLFF. Here the CDR3 DNA reads TGTGCCAGCAGTCCCACCAGAAGTGCGGGTAGGGGAAAACTGTTTTTT.

This clonotype has a handful of counts. This chain uses TRBV20-1 with TRBJ1-2, with TRBD1 identical over 7 bases. Germline V lookup: CDR1 DFQATT, CDR2 SNEGSKA (reference sequence). This CDR3 is built from 13 residues. V was pared by 3 bases and J by 4 bases, with 5 bases of the junction left unmatched. DNA for the CDR3: TGCAGTGCTAGGCCAGGGGGTAGCTATGGCTACACCTTC. Protein sequence: CSARPGGSYGYTF.

A remark on this clonotype: The junction departs from germline at one end; a sequencing error may be responsible. The rearrangement links TRBV10-3 to TRBJ2-5, with D possibly matching TRBD1 (6 bases). In germline, CDR1 is ENHRY, CDR2 SYGVKD. CDR3 length: 17 residues. CDR3 protein: CAISETPATTGQGTQYF. DNA for the CDR3: TGTGCCATCAGTGAAACCCCTGCTACGACAGGACAAGGGACCCAGTACTTC.

This clonotype has a single count. The rearrangement uses TRBV6-5 and TRBJ2-7, with D perhaps matching TRBD2 (5 bases). Between the trimmed V and J ends, which lost 1 base and 11 bases, there was a span of 12 bases. This CDR3 spans 12 amino acids. CDR1 and CDR2 from the germline V gene are MNHEY and SVGAGI. This CDR3 is CASSYWSGIEYF. CDR3 bases: TGTGCCAGCAGTTACTGGTCGGGGATTGAGTACTTC.

This clonotype was seen only a few times. This chain uses TRBV5-6 with TRBJ2-5; the match to TRBD1 covers 8 bases. This CDR3 spans 16 amino acids. The trim removed 3 bases at V and 6 bases at J, leaving 13 bases unmatched. Germline V gene data show CDR1 as SGHDT and CDR2 as YYEEEE. The CDR3 here is CASSSSKVDRGKTQYF. Written as DNA, the CDR3 is TGTGCCAGCAGCTCCTCGAAAGTTGACAGGGGCAAGACCCAGTACTTC.